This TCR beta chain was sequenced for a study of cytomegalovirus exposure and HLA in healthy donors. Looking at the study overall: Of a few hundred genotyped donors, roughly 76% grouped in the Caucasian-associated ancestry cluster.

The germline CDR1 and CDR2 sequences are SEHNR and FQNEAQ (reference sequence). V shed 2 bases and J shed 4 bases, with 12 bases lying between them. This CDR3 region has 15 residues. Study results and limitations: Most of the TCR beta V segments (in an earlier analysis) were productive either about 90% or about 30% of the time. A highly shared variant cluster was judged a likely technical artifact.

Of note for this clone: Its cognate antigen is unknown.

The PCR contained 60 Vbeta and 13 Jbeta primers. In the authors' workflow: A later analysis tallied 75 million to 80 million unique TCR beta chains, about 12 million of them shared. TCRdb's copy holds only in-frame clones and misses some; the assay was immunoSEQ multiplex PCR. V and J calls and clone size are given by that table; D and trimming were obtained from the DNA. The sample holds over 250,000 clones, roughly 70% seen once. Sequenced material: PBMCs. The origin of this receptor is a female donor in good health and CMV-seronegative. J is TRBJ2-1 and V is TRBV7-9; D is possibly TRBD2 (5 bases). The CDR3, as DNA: TGTGCCAGCAGCTTACTCTGGAGAGGGTACAATGAGCAGTTCTTC. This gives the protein CASSLLWRGYNEQFF.